This T cell receptor beta chain was captured in a study of T cell responses to AZD1222 COVID-19 vaccine. Measured with immunoSEQ multiplex PCR; TCRdb has only the in-frame clones, and not every one. The data hold about 110,000 clones, with around nine tenths observed a single time. The ends were cut back, 2 bases at V and 7 bases at J, with 11 bases in the middle. The CDR3 totals 14 residues. Germline V lookup: CDR1 MNHNS, CDR2 SASEGT. Of note for this clone: Its antigen is unidentified.

Overall study results and limits: Nearly half of spike-specific TCRs reportedly target variant regions that are unmutated in the B.1.351 and B.1.1.7 variants. Researchers took repertoire samples only after the peak T cell response had come.

The sequenced sample was peripheral blood, obtained 28 days after the second AZD1222 dose. The rearrangement joins TRBV6-1 to TRBJ2-2; tentative D call: TRBD2 (6 bases). This sequence was found in an adult who received the AZD1222 COVID-19 vaccine. This CDR3 reads CASSEQGGNGELFF. CDR3 bases: TGTGCCAGCAGTGAACAGGGAGGTAACGGGGAGCTGTTTTTT.